This TCR beta chain was sequenced for a study of blood T cell repertoires in COVID-19. At the level of the study: PBMCs, B-cell-depleted T cells, or T cells provided the cDNA or gDNA that made up the material.

Authors' methods: Amplifying reference gene primers gave estimates of nucleated cell counts. Only in-frame clones appear in the TCRdb table, and some are missing; sequencing was by immunoSEQ multiplex PCR. That table supplies the V and J calls and clone size; D and trimming were determined from the DNA. The table shows about 310,000 clones, with roughly 89% occurring only once. The CDR3 totals 14 residues. Participants reported their clinical history, and cohort assignment relied on those reports. This sequence originates from a woman between 18 and 29 years old with acute COVID-19. The sample taken for sequencing was PBMCs or T cells enriched from blood (not recorded which). The chain combines TRBV21-1 with TRBJ2-5; the D call in the table, TRBD1, was not verified against the DNA. TRBV21-1 is recorded as a pseudogene. Written as DNA, the CDR3 is TGTGCCAGCAGCAAATGGACAGGGGGAGAGACCCAGTACTTC. Its protein is CASSKWTGGETQYF.